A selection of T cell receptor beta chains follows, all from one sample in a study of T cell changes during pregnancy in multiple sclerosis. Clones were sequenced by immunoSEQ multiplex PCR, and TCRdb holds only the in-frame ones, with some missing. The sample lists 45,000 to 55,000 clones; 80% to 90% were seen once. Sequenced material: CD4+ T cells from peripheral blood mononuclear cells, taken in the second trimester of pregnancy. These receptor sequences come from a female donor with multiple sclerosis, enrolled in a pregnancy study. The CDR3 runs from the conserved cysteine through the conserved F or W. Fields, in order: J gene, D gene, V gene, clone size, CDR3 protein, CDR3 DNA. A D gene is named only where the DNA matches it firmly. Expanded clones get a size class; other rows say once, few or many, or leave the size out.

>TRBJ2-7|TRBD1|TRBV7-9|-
CASSAGQGVTQTYEQYF
TGTGCCAGCAGCGCGGGACAGGGGGTTACTCAGACCTACGAGCAGTACTTC
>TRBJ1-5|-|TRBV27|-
CASNYPGQPQHF
TGTGCCAGCAACTACCCGGGTCAGCCCCAGCATTTT
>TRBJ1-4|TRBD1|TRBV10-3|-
CAISEQGPSNEKLFF
TGTGCCATCAGTGAACAGGGGCCGTCTAATGAAAAACTGTTTTTT
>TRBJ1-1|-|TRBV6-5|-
CASCETVNTEAFF
TGTGCCAGCTGTGAAACAGTTAACACTGAAGCTTTCTTT
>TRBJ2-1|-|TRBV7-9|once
CASSLLGGGTHNEQFF
TGTGCCAGCAGCTTATTGGGCGGCGGGACCCACAATGAGCAGTTCTTC
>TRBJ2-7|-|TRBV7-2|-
CASRDWTGTTEQYF
TGTGCCAGCAGGGATTGGACAGGGACTACGGAGCAGTACTTC
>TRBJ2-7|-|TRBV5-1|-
CASRTEAYEGQYF
TGCGCCAGCAGGACAGAAGCCTACGAAGGGCAGTACTTC
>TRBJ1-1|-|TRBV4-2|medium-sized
CASSPQDTPGTEAFF
TGTGCCAGCAGCCCCCAGGACACCCCGGGCACTGAAGCTTTCTTT
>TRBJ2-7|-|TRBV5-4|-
CASSLGQGGRYEQYF
TGTGCCAGCAGCTTGGGGCAGGGTGGTAGGTACGAGCAGTACTTC
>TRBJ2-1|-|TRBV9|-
CASSLTGTKNEQFF
TGTGCCAGCAGCCTAACAGGGACTAAAAATGAGCAGTTCTTC
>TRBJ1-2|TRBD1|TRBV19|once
CASSLDRDPLYTF
TGTGCCAGTAGTTTAGACAGGGATCCTTTATACACCTTC
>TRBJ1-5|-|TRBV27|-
CASSFRGSNQPQHF
TGTGCCAGCAGTTTTAGAGGGAGCAATCAGCCCCAGCATTTT
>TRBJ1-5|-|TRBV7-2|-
CASSLNFGSGNQPQHF
TGTGCCAGCAGCTTAAACTTCGGGAGTGGCAATCAGCCCCAGCATTTT
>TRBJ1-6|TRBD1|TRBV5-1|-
CASSDMGRGQNSPLHF
TGCGCCAGCAGCGATATGGGCAGGGGGCAGAATTCACCCCTCCACTTT
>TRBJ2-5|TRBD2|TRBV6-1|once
CASSEGLAGGRWETQYF
TGTGCCAGCAGTGAGGGACTAGCGGGAGGTAGATGGGAGACCCAGTACTTC
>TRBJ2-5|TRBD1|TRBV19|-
CASSPGQGSIGETQYF
TGTGCCAGTAGTCCTGGACAGGGAAGTATCGGGGAGACCCAGTACTTC
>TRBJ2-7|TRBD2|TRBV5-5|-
CASSLGTGGLAGPNEQYF
TGTGCCAGCAGCTTAGGGACAGGGGGACTAGCGGGACCCAACGAGCAGTACTTC
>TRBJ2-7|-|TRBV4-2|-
CASSQYSKVPGEQYF
TGTGCCAGCAGCCAGTACTCGAAGGTGCCGGGCGAGCAGTACTTC
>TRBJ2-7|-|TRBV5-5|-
CASSSPPGYEQYF
TGTGCCAGCAGCTCCCCCCCGGGGTACGAGCAGTACTTC
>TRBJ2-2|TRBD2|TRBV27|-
CASSYLTGAGGPGTGELFF
TGTGCCAGCAGTTACCTAACGGGAGCGGGAGGGCCCGGGACCGGGGAGCTGTTTTTT
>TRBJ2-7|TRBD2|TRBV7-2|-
CASSLGLLAGHEQYF
TGTGCCAGCAGCTTAGGGTTACTAGCGGGCCACGAGCAGTACTTC
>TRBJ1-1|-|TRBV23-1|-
CASIIGGGRMNTEAFF
TGCGCCAGCATAATTGGCGGAGGGCGAATGAACACTGAAGCTTTCTTT
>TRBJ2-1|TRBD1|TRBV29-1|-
CSARGPSSYNEQFF
TGCAGCGCTAGGGGGCCGAGCTCCTACAATGAGCAGTTCTTC
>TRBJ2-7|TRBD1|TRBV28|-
CASSSTGTGSYFGQYF
TGTGCCAGCAGTTCCACCGGGACAGGGAGCTACTTTGGGCAGTACTTC
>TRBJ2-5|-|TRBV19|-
CASSGTGWATQYF
TGTGCCAGTAGTGGTACGGGGTGGGCGACCCAGTACTTC
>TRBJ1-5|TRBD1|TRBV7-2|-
CASSFGQGLNQPQHF
TGTGCCAGCAGCTTTGGACAGGGGTTAAATCAGCCCCAGCATTTT
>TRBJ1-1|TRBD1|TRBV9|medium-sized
CASSVALDRVAEAFF
TGTGCCAGCAGCGTAGCCTTGGACAGGGTGGCTGAAGCTTTCTTT
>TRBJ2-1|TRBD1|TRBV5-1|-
CASSLAGQDHNEQFF
TGCGCCAGCAGCTTGGCGGGACAGGACCACAATGAGCAGTTCTTC
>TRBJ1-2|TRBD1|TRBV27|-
CASSPKDRDYGYTF
TGTGCCAGCAGTCCGAAGGACAGGGACTATGGCTACACCTTC
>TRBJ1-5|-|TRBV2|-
CASTGQVENQPQHF
TGTGCCAGCACAGGGCAGGTTGAAAATCAGCCCCAGCATTTT
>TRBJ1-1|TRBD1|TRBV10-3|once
CAISVGQGASPEAFF
TGTGCCATCAGTGTGGGACAGGGGGCATCCCCTGAAGCTTTCTTT
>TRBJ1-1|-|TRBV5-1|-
CASSLEDQTSEAFF
TGCGCCAGCAGCTTGGAGGATCAGACTTCTGAAGCTTTCTTT
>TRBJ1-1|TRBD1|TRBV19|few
CASTLTGWGTEAFF
TGTGCCAGTACCCTGACAGGGTGGGGCACTGAAGCTTTCTTT
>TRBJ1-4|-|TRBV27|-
CASGRGAQEKLFF
TGTGCCAGCGGGCGGGGGGCGCAAGAAAAACTGTTTTTT
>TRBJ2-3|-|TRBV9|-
CASSVVSRDTQYF
TGTGCCAGCAGCGTAGTGTCGAGGGATACGCAGTATTTT
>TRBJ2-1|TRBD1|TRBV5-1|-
CASSWGTGVPFERFF
TGCGCCAGCAGCTGGGGGACAGGGGTGCCCTTCGAGCGGTTCTTC
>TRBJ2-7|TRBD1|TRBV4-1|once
CASSQRTPGQGTYEQYF
TGCGCCAGCAGCCAGAGGACCCCGGGACAGGGGACCTACGAGCAGTACTTC
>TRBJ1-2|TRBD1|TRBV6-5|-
CASSFEGQGAYGYTF
TGTGCCAGCAGTTTCGAAGGACAGGGGGCATATGGCTACACCTTC